This TCR beta chain was sequenced in a study of blood T cell repertoires in COVID-19. Assay: immunoSEQ multiplex PCR; the TCRdb copy retains only in-frame clones and omits some. Of about 290,000 clones in the sample, around nine tenths were seen once. Trimming at V came to 7 bases and at J to 5 bases, leaving 13 bases not matched to a gene. CDR1 is MNHNY, CDR2 SVGAGI, per germline (reference sequence). The CDR3 has 15 amino acids. This clonotype was obtained from a woman in her thirties with COVID-19, enrolled during active disease. The rearrangement uses TRBV6-6 and TRBJ2-7, with 8 bases aligning to TRBD2. Sequenced material: peripheral blood. CDR3 loop: CASKQRGGRINEQYF. The CDR3 nucleotides are TGTGCCAGCAAACAACGGGGGGGGCGCATCAACGAGCAGTACTTC.